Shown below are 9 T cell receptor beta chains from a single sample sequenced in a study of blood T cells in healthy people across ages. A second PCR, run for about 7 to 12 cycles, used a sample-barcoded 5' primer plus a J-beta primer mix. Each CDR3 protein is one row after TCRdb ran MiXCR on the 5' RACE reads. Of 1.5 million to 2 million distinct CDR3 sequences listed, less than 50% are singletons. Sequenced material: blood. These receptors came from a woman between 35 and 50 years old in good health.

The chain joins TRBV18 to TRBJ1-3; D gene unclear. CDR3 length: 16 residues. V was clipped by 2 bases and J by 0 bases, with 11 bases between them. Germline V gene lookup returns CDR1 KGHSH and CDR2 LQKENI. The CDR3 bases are TGTGCCAGCTCACCAGCAGCAACCCGCTCTGGAAACACCATATATTTT. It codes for CASSPAATRSGNTIYF. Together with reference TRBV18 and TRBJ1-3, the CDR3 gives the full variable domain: NAGVMQNPRHLVRRRGQEARLRCSPMKGHSHVYWYRQLPEEGLKFMVYLQKENIIDESGMPKERFSAEFPKEGPSILRIQQVVRGDSAAYFCASSPAATRSGNTIYFGEGSWLTVV.

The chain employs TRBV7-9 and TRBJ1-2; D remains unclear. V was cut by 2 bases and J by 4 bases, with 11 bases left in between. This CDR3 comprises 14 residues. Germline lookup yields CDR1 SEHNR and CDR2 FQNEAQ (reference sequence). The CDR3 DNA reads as TGTGCCAGCAGCTTATCATCCGGACTCTATGGCTACACCTTC. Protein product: CASSLSSGLYGYTF.

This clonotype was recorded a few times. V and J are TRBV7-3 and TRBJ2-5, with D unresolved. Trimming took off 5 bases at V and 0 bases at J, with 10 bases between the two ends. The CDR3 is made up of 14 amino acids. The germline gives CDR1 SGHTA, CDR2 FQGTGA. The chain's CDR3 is CASSRGPDQETQYF. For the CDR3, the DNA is TGTGCCAGCAGCCGCGGACCCGACCAAGAGACCCAGTACTTC.

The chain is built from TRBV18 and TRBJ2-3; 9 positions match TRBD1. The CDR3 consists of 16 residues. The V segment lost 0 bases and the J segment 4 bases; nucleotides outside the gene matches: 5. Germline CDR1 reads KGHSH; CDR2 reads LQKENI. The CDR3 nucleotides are TGTGCCAGCTCACCACCGGGACAGGGAACTCCAGATACGCAGTATTTT. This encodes CASSPPGQGTPDTQYF.

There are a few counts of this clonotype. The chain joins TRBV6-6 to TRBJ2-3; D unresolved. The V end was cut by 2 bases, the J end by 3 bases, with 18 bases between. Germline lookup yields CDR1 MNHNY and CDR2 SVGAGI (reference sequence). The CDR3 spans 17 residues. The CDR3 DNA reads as TGTGCCAGCAGTTACCTCACTGGAGAACTCGATACAGATACGCAGTATTTT. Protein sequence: CASSYLTGELDTDTQYF.

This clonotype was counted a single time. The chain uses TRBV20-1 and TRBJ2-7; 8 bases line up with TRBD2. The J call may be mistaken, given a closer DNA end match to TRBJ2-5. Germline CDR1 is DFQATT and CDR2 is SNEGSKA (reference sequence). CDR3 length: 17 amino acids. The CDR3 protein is CSASFRTTSETPVTQYF. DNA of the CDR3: TGCAGTGCTAGCTTCCGAACGACTAGCGAAACCCCGGTGACCCAGTACTTC.

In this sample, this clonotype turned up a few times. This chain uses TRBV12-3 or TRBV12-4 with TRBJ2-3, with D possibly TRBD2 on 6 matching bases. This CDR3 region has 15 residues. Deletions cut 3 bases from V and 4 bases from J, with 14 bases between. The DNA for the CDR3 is TGTGCCAGCAGTTTTGCTGGGGGGAGGCCAGATACGCAGTATTTT. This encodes CASSFAGGRPDTQYF.

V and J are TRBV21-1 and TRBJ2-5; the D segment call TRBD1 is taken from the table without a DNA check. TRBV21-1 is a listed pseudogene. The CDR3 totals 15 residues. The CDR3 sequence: CASSTRRQSQETQYF. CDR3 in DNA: TGTGCCAGCAGCACAAGGAGACAGAGCCAAGAGACCCAGTACTTC.

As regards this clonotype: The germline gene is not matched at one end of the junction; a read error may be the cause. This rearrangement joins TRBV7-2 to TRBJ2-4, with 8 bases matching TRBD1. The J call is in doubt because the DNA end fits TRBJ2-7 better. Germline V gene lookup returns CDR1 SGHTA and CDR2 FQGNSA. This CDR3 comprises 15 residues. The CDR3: CVSSSNRGAYYEQYF. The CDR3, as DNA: TGTGTCAGCAGCTCGAACAGGGGGGCTTACTACGAGCAGTACTTC.